These T cell receptor beta chains were read from a single sample in a study of blood T cell repertoires in COVID-19. Libraries were prepared by immunoSEQ multiplex PCR; TCRdb keeps only in-frame clonotypes and omits some of them. Altogether over 80,000 clones are present, 79% being singletons, with the ten largest covering roughly 18%. Specimen: peripheral blood. All receptors derive from a woman aged 80 or over with active or convalescent COVID-19. CDR3s include the opening cysteine and the closing phenylalanine or tryptophan. Each record gives: V gene, D gene, J gene, clone size, CDR3 protein, CDR3 DNA. A D gene is named only where the DNA matches it firmly. The size field is filled for only some rows; it gives once, few, many or a size class.

V gene: TRBV7-9
D gene: .
J gene: TRBJ2-3
clone size: .
CDR3 protein: CASSLLGGTDTQYF
CDR3 DNA: TGTGCCAGCAGCCTTCTCGGGGGCACAGATACGCAGTATTTT

V gene: TRBV7-3
D gene: .
J gene: TRBJ2-3
clone size: .
CDR3 protein: CASSQVGAASRPDTQYF
CDR3 DNA: TGTGCCAGCAGCCAAGTGGGCGCAGCCAGTCGCCCAGATACGCAGTATTTT

V gene: TRBV10-2
D gene: .
J gene: TRBJ2-7
clone size: few
CDR3 protein: CASSGTPYEQYF
CDR3 DNA: TGCGCCAGCAGTGGGACACCTTACGAGCAGTACTTC

V gene: TRBV2
D gene: TRBD2
J gene: TRBJ2-5
clone size: .
CDR3 protein: CASNLRLAGEETQYF
CDR3 DNA: TGTGCCAGCAACTTAAGACTAGCGGGAGAAGAGACCCAGTACTTC

V gene: TRBV9
D gene: TRBD2
J gene: TRBJ2-1
clone size: .
CDR3 protein: CASSVGGRDDHEQFF
CDR3 DNA: TGTGCCAGCAGCGTCGGCGGGAGGGATGACCATGAGCAGTTCTTC

V gene: TRBV10-3
D gene: TRBD1
J gene: TRBJ1-2
clone size: .
CDR3 protein: CAITTDRESGYTF
CDR3 DNA: TGTGCCATCACCACGGACAGGGAAAGTGGCTACACCTTC

V gene: TRBV7-3
D gene: TRBD1
J gene: TRBJ2-5
clone size: few
CDR3 protein: CASSRTGGGWETQYF
CDR3 DNA: TGTGCCAGCAGCCGGACAGGGGGCGGGTGGGAGACCCAGTACTTC

V gene: TRBV7-3
D gene: .
J gene: TRBJ1-1
clone size: few
CDR3 protein: CASSLTGQNTEAFF
CDR3 DNA: TGTGCCAGCAGCTTAACTGGCCAGAACACTGAAGCTTTCTTT

V gene: TRBV7-9
D gene: TRBD2
J gene: TRBJ2-1
clone size: once
CDR3 protein: CASSPPGLAGSNEQFF
CDR3 DNA: TGTGCCAGCAGCCCTCCGGGACTAGCGGGTAGCAATGAGCAGTTCTTC

V gene: TRBV9
D gene: .
J gene: TRBJ2-1
clone size: .
CDR3 protein: CASSVGSGYNEQFF
CDR3 DNA: TGTGCCAGCAGCGTAGGATCGGGGTACAATGAGCAGTTCTTC

V gene: TRBV19
D gene: .
J gene: TRBJ2-7
clone size: .
CDR3 protein: CASRNTGNYEQYF
CDR3 DNA: TGTGCCAGTCGAAACACAGGGAACTACGAGCAGTACTTC

V gene: TRBV20-1
D gene: .
J gene: TRBJ1-1
clone size: .
CDR3 protein: CSASDWRPPHSAFF
CDR3 DNA: TGCAGTGCTAGTGACTGGAGACCACCCCATTCAGCTTTCTTT

V gene: TRBV18
D gene: .
J gene: TRBJ2-7
clone size: once
CDR3 protein: CASSSGQSQTYEQYF
CDR3 DNA: TGTGCCAGCTCATCAGGACAATCTCAAACCTACGAGCAGTACTTC

V gene: TRBV19
D gene: TRBD1
J gene: TRBJ1-3
clone size: .
CDR3 protein: CASIGRGRSGNTIYF
CDR3 DNA: TGTGCCAGTATTGGCAGGGGGCGCTCTGGAAACACCATATATTTT

V gene: TRBV10-3
D gene: TRBD2
J gene: TRBJ2-7
clone size: .
CDR3 protein: CASGTSVYEQYF
CDR3 DNA: TGTGCCAGTGGGACTAGTGTCTACGAGCAGTACTTC

V gene: TRBV7-2
D gene: TRBD1
J gene: TRBJ1-6
clone size: .
CDR3 protein: CASSLEGAENSPLHF
CDR3 DNA: TGTGCCAGCAGCTTAGAGGGGGCAGAGAATTCACCCCTCCACTTT

V gene: TRBV4-1
D gene: TRBD1
J gene: TRBJ2-2
clone size: few
CDR3 protein: CASSQVHPFAGQGRAGELFF
CDR3 DNA: TGCGCCAGCAGCCAAGTACACCCGTTCGCGGGACAGGGCAGGGCCGGGGAGCTGTTTTTT

V gene: TRBV9
D gene: .
J gene: TRBJ1-6
clone size: once
CDR3 protein: CASSVETANSPLHF
CDR3 DNA: TGTGCCAGCAGCGTAGAGACAGCCAATTCACCCCTCCACTTT

V gene: TRBV5-1
D gene: .
J gene: TRBJ1-2
clone size: .
CDR3 protein: CASSFGEGTGYTF
CDR3 DNA: TGCGCCAGCAGCTTCGGGGAGGGGACCGGCTACACCTTC

V gene: TRBV11-2
D gene: TRBD1
J gene: TRBJ1-1
clone size: once
CDR3 protein: CASSYGDRTHTEAFF
CDR3 DNA: TGTGCCAGCAGCTATGGGGACAGGACCCACACTGAAGCTTTCTTT

V gene: TRBV7-2
D gene: .
J gene: TRBJ1-6
clone size: .
CDR3 protein: CASSQSYNSPLHF
CDR3 DNA: TGTGCCAGCAGCCAGTCGTATAATTCACCCCTCCACTTT

V gene: TRBV2
D gene: .
J gene: TRBJ2-7
clone size: .
CDR3 protein: CASSGQALYEQYF
CDR3 DNA: TGTGCCAGCAGTGGACAGGCCCTCTACGAGCAGTACTTC

V gene: TRBV27
D gene: .
J gene: TRBJ1-1
clone size: few
CDR3 protein: CASSLGSGFRTEAFF
CDR3 DNA: TGTGCCAGCAGTTTGGGCAGCGGCTTTAGGACTGAAGCTTTCTTT

V gene: TRBV20-1
D gene: TRBD2
J gene: TRBJ2-1
clone size: .
CDR3 protein: CSACETSGGVYYNEQFF
CDR3 DNA: TGCAGTGCTTGTGAAACTAGCGGGGGGGTATACTACAATGAGCAGTTCTTC

V gene: TRBV7-2
D gene: TRBD1
J gene: TRBJ2-2
clone size: many
CDR3 protein: CASSLVLRGPGELFF
CDR3 DNA: TGTGCCAGCAGCTTAGTACTAAGGGGGCCCGGGGAGCTGTTTTTT

V gene: TRBV2
D gene: .
J gene: TRBJ2-1
clone size: .
CDR3 protein: CASSENQGSYNEQFF
CDR3 DNA: TGTGCCAGCAGTGAGAATCAGGGGTCCTACAATGAGCAGTTCTTC

V gene: TRBV9
D gene: .
J gene: TRBJ2-2
clone size: .
CDR3 protein: CASSSGHKPSNGELFF
CDR3 DNA: TGTGCCAGCAGCTCCGGACATAAGCCCTCCAACGGGGAGCTGTTTTTT

V gene: TRBV3-1/TRBV3-2
D gene: TRBD1
J gene: TRBJ1-2
clone size: .
CDR3 protein: CASAPSGTGTLNYGYTF
CDR3 DNA: TGTGCCAGCGCCCCATCAGGGACAGGGACCCTTAACTATGGCTACACCTTC

V gene: TRBV7-2
D gene: TRBD2
J gene: TRBJ2-7
clone size: .
CDR3 protein: CASRLAGGGKGEQYF
CDR3 DNA: TGTGCCAGCAGACTAGCGGGAGGCGGTAAGGGCGAGCAGTACTTC

V gene: TRBV3-1/TRBV3-2
D gene: TRBD1
J gene: TRBJ1-2
clone size: few
CDR3 protein: CASSSLGTEYGYTF
CDR3 DNA: TGTGCCAGCAGCTCACTAGGGACAGAATATGGCTACACCTTC

V gene: TRBV7-9
D gene: TRBD1
J gene: TRBJ1-5
clone size: .
CDR3 protein: CASSAIGGRGQPQHF
CDR3 DNA: TGTGCCAGCAGCGCGATAGGGGGCAGGGGGCAGCCCCAGCATTTT

V gene: TRBV10-3
D gene: TRBD1
J gene: TRBJ1-1
clone size: few
CDR3 protein: CAIRGQGTMNTEAFF
CDR3 DNA: TGTGCCATCAGAGGACAGGGGACGATGAACACTGAAGCTTTCTTT

V gene: TRBV29-1
D gene: .
J gene: TRBJ1-1
clone size: .
CDR3 protein: CSVGGGMNTEAFF
CDR3 DNA: TGCAGCGTTGGGGGGGGAATGAACACTGAAGCTTTCTTT

V gene: TRBV19
D gene: TRBD1
J gene: TRBJ2-1
clone size: .
CDR3 protein: CASSILGQGLSDEQFF
CDR3 DNA: TGTGCCAGTAGTATCTTAGGACAGGGGCTTTCCGATGAGCAGTTCTTC

V gene: TRBV5-4
D gene: TRBD2
J gene: TRBJ2-5
clone size: .
CDR3 protein: CASSFGLAGAETQYF
CDR3 DNA: TGTGCCAGCAGCTTTGGACTAGCGGGTGCAGAGACCCAGTACTTC

V gene: TRBV5-5
D gene: .
J gene: TRBJ2-5
clone size: .
CDR3 protein: CASSLGRQGGKETQYF
CDR3 DNA: TGTGCCAGCAGCTTGGGGCGGCAGGGCGGGAAAGAGACCCAGTACTTC

V gene: TRBV2
D gene: TRBD2
J gene: TRBJ2-3
clone size: .
CDR3 protein: CASRVAGDTDTQYF
CDR3 DNA: TGTGCCAGCAGGGTAGCGGGAGATACAGATACGCAGTATTTT

V gene: TRBV14
D gene: .
J gene: TRBJ1-2
clone size: .
CDR3 protein: CASSYAGIYGYTF
CDR3 DNA: TGTGCCAGCAGTTATGCCGGGATTTATGGCTACACCTTC

V gene: TRBV6-1
D gene: .
J gene: TRBJ2-7
clone size: .
CDR3 protein: CASSDDRPTLDEQYF
CDR3 DNA: TGTGCCAGCAGTGACGACAGGCCAACTCTCGACGAGCAGTACTTC

V gene: TRBV12-5
D gene: TRBD2
J gene: TRBJ2-1
clone size: many
CDR3 protein: CASGPGLAEQFF
CDR3 DNA: TGTGCTAGTGGCCCGGGACTAGCGGAGCAGTTCTTC

V gene: TRBV5-1
D gene: TRBD1
J gene: TRBJ2-7
clone size: .
CDR3 protein: CASRSDRDSPYEQYF
CDR3 DNA: TGTGCCAGCAGGAGTGACCGGGACAGTCCCTACGAGCAGTACTTC

V gene: TRBV7-9
D gene: TRBD2
J gene: TRBJ2-1
clone size: .
CDR3 protein: CASSLVGGTPYNEQFF
CDR3 DNA: TGTGCCAGCAGCTTAGTGGGGGGGACTCCATACAATGAGCAGTTCTTC

V gene: TRBV2
D gene: .
J gene: TRBJ2-4
clone size: .
CDR3 protein: CASRASRGGENIQYF
CDR3 DNA: TGTGCCAGCAGGGCATCTAGGGGGGGCGAGAACATTCAGTACTTC

V gene: TRBV7-2
D gene: .
J gene: TRBJ1-5
clone size: .
CDR3 protein: CASSLAGGGNQPQHF
CDR3 DNA: TGTGCCAGCAGCTTAGCAGGCGGTGGCAATCAGCCCCAGCATTTT

V gene: TRBV6-5
D gene: .
J gene: TRBJ1-1
clone size: once
CDR3 protein: CASSYARTVQAFF
CDR3 DNA: TGTGCCAGCAGTTACGCCCGGACAGTTCAAGCTTTCTTT

V gene: TRBV7-2
D gene: .
J gene: TRBJ1-1
clone size: .
CDR3 protein: CASSLGQKNTEAFF
CDR3 DNA: TGTGCCAGCAGCTTGGGACAAAAGAACACTGAAGCTTTCTTT

V gene: TRBV10-3
D gene: .
J gene: TRBJ2-5
clone size: .
CDR3 protein: CAISAGRGMETQYF
CDR3 DNA: TGTGCCATCAGTGCGGGCAGGGGTATGGAGACCCAGTACTTC

V gene: TRBV19
D gene: .
J gene: TRBJ2-1
clone size: .
CDR3 protein: CASSRSGPYNEQFF
CDR3 DNA: TGTGCCAGTAGTAGAAGCGGGCCTTACAATGAGCAGTTCTTC

V gene: TRBV3-1/TRBV3-2
D gene: .
J gene: TRBJ2-2
clone size: .
CDR3 protein: CASSQGTPNTGELFF
CDR3 DNA: TGTGCCAGCAGCCAAGGGACACCGAACACCGGGGAGCTGTTTTTT

V gene: TRBV18
D gene: .
J gene: TRBJ2-2
clone size: .
CDR3 protein: CASSPLSPRGNTGELFF
CDR3 DNA: TGTGCCAGCTCACCACTCTCCCCGCGGGGGAACACCGGGGAGCTGTTTTTT

V gene: TRBV20-1
D gene: .
J gene: TRBJ1-1
clone size: .
CDR3 protein: CSMGGETEAFF
CDR3 DNA: TGCAGTATGGGAGGAGAGACTGAAGCTTTCTTT

V gene: TRBV5-8
D gene: .
J gene: TRBJ2-7
clone size: many
CDR3 protein: CASSPHLGQYF
CDR3 DNA: TGTGCCAGCAGCCCCCACCTCGGTCAGTACTTC

V gene: TRBV19
D gene: TRBD1
J gene: TRBJ1-5
clone size: few
CDR3 protein: CANDRVSNQPQHF
CDR3 DNA: TGTGCCAATGACAGGGTCAGCAATCAGCCCCAGCATTTT

V gene: TRBV5-5
D gene: .
J gene: TRBJ2-1
clone size: few
CDR3 protein: CASSLASGEQFF
CDR3 DNA: TGTGCCAGCAGCTTGGCGTCCGGTGAGCAGTTCTTC

V gene: TRBV29-1
D gene: TRBD2
J gene: TRBJ2-1
clone size: .
CDR3 protein: CSVGPAGAYEQFF
CDR3 DNA: TGCAGCGTAGGTCCGGCGGGAGCATATGAGCAGTTCTTC

V gene: TRBV4-2
D gene: TRBD2
J gene: TRBJ2-7
clone size: few
CDR3 protein: CASSQDRGGGEQYF
CDR3 DNA: TGTGCCAGCAGCCAAGATCGGGGGGGAGGGGAGCAGTACTTC

V gene: TRBV19
D gene: .
J gene: TRBJ2-5
clone size: .
CDR3 protein: CASTGGSWGETQYF
CDR3 DNA: TGTGCCAGTACCGGGGGTTCTTGGGGAGAGACCCAGTACTTC

V gene: TRBV27
D gene: TRBD2
J gene: TRBJ2-5
clone size: .
CDR3 protein: CASSPGQGLAGGKGETQYF
CDR3 DNA: TGTGCCAGCAGTCCGGGACAGGGACTAGCGGGAGGGAAGGGAGAGACCCAGTACTTC

V gene: TRBV7-3
D gene: .
J gene: TRBJ2-3
clone size: .
CDR3 protein: CASSLMGVRTDTQYF
CDR3 DNA: TGTGCCAGCAGCTTAATGGGAGTGCGGACAGATACGCAGTATTTT

V gene: TRBV5-1
D gene: TRBD1
J gene: TRBJ2-5
clone size: .
CDR3 protein: CASSRGQGQETQYF
CDR3 DNA: TGCGCCAGCAGTCGGGGACAGGGCCAAGAGACCCAGTACTTC